These T cell receptor beta chains were read from a single sample in a study of shared clonotypes between healthy human individuals. Data came from immunoSEQ multiplex PCR; TCRdb stores just in-frame clones and leaves some out. The top ten hold approximately 0.36% of the sample, which has about 2.4 million clones, 80% to 95% seen once. Sequenced: naive CD4+ T cells from PBMCs. The receptors derive from a man between 18 and 35 years old in good health. Some clones in this sample may be carry-over from other donors' samples. CDR3s include the opening cysteine and the closing phenylalanine or tryptophan.

>15|TRBV5-1
CASSSWTDPTGELFF
>12|TRBV21-1
CAIPSGANVLTF
>15|TRBV5-1
CASRPGGSSYNEQFF
>12|TRBV27
CASKAGVETQYF
>15|TRBV4-1
CASSQDPTGYQPQHF
>13|TRBV7-3
CASSPLAGTEAFF
>14|TRBV7-2
CASSQDKVADTQYF
>15|TRBV18
CASSPPMSGSDTQYF
>13|TRBV29-1
CSVERQGVDTQYF
>14|TRBV5-8
CASSPTLGWETQYF
>17|TRBV4-1
CASSQEGRTSMAYEQYF
>13|TRBV5-1
CASSTENTGELFF
>14|TRBV28
CATQRGRNTGELFF
>13|TRBV27
CASSLSIFDTQYF
>14|TRBV29-1
CSGRKGQPYNEQFF
>11|TRBV18
CASSPEETQYF
>14|TRBV5-1
CASSLGGGDEKLFF
>13|TRBV9
CASSVSVQETQYF
>12|TRBV10-3
CAISGTRSPLHF
>11|TRBV6-5
CASSYSETQYF
>14|TRBV28
CASSSRDRATEAFF
>13|TRBV9
CASSATSSYEQYF
>15|TRBV7-3
CASSLEVRGNNEQFF
>17|TRBV28
CASILSRQAASNQPQHF
>15|TRBV28
CASSSPLSFIDTQYF
>14|TRBV18
CASSPEPVYTEAFF
>16|TRBV7-3
CASSPMGATSSNEQFF
>16|TRBV27
CASSYLGTRIYNEQFF
>15|TRBV15
CATSREQGAWNEQFF
>13|TRBV5-1
CASSMDRNTEAFF
>16|TRBV19
CASSISHRGYQETQYF
>15|TRBV15
CATSRGLQGRYEQYF
>14|TRBV5-5
CASSRRDSSYEQYF
>17|TRBV28
CASSTLGEGKSGQPQHF
>15|TRBV6-6
CASSYSPGQGEFLFF
>15|TRBV6-5
CASRPIGHPPYEQYF
>15|TRBV6-5
CASRRREFGQETQYF
>13|TRBV6-1
CASTRGNTDTQYF
>15|TRBV6-5
CASSGYRVGGTEAFF
>13|TRBV5-4
CASSLWGQGPQFF